Each of the 5 T cell receptor beta chains below was sequenced from the same sample in a study of blood T cell repertoires in COVID-19. The repertoire was sequenced with immunoSEQ multiplex PCR; TCRdb's copy has only in-frame clones and lacks some. The sample records about 250,000 clones, about 91% being singletons. Sequencing was performed on peripheral blood. The receptors were sampled from a woman aged 30 to 39 with COVID-19, enrolled during active disease.

The CDR3 DNA reads as TGTGCCACCAGCACTAGGACAGGGATTAACACCGGGGAGCTGTTTTTT. It encodes CATSTRTGINTGELFF. This chain uses TRBV15 with TRBJ2-2, with 8 bases aligning to TRBD1. CDR1 and CDR2 from the germline V gene are LNHNV and YYDKDF (reference sequence). V was clipped by 4 bases and J by 2 bases; unmatched bases: 6. The CDR3 runs to 16 residues. The full variable domain, its missing parts supplied by reference TRBV15 and TRBJ2-2, is DAMVIQNPRYQVTQFGKPVTLSCSQTLNHNVMYWYQQKSSQAPKLLFHYYDKDFNNEADTPDNFQSRRPNTSFCFLDIRSPGLGDTAMYLCATSTRTGINTGELFFGEGSRLTVL.

The V gene is TRBV12-3 or TRBV12-4, the J gene TRBJ2-3; perhaps TRBD1 as D (5 bases). The CDR3 has 11 amino acids. The CDR3 sequence: CATRVTDTQYF. CDR3 bases: TGTGCAACCAGGGTAACAGATACGCAGTATTTT.

The chain recombines TRBV2 with TRBJ2-3; 10 bases line up with TRBD1. The germline V gene encodes CDR1 SNHLY and CDR2 FYNNEI. The CDR3 is made up of 16 amino acids. Germline trimming cut 8 bases from V and 1 base from J; bases unmatched to any gene: 9. The CDR3 DNA follows: TGTGCCAGCGCCCGGACAGGGGGTAAAGGCACAGATACGCAGTATTTT. Encoded protein: CASARTGGKGTDTQYF. The full variable domain, its missing parts supplied by reference TRBV2 and TRBJ2-3, is EPEVTQTPSHQVTQMGQEVILRCVPISNHLYFYWYRQILGQKVEFLVSFYNNEISEKSEIFDDQFSVERPDGSNFTLKIRSTKLEDSAMYFCASARTGGKGTDTQYFGPGTRLTVL.

This chain joins TRBV7-6 and TRBJ2-5; D unclear. This CDR3 spans 16 amino acids. Trimming took off 6 bases at V and 2 bases at J, with 19 bases between the two ends. Germline assignment: CDR1 SGHVS and CDR2 FNYEAQ. The CDR3 DNA sequence: TGTGCCAGCAGTTTGACCGGGTCCTCTCCTCAAGAGACCCAGTACTTC. Translating it yields CASSLTGSSPQETQYF.

The rearrangement links TRBV30 to TRBJ2-7; possibly TRBD1 for D (6 bases). The CDR3 runs 13 residues. Germline CDR1 and CDR2: GTSNPN and SVGIG (reference sequence). V gave up 2 bases and J gave up 11 bases, with 19 bases separating them. The CDR3 sequence: CAWSSRDMGAKYV. The CDR3 bases are TGTGCCTGGAGTTCCCGGGACATGGGAGCAAAGTACGTC.